The 8 T cell receptor beta chains below come from one sample, sequenced in a study of technical replicates of blood from a few donors. Here immunoSEQ multiplex PCR was the method, and the copy in TCRdb shows in-frame clones only, minus some. The sample has about 75,000 clones; 95% to 97% are singletons. The sample comprised T cells isolated from PBMCs. These receptor sequences come from a human donor in good health.

The CDR3 nucleotides are TGCGCCAGCAGCTTTACCCCAGATTCCTCTGGAAACACCATATATTTT. Translating gives CASSFTPDSSGNTIYF. The chain joins TRBV5-1 to TRBJ1-3; D ambiguous. In germline, CDR1 is SGHRS, CDR2 YFSETQ. V lost 2 bases, J lost 0 bases, and 12 bases lay in between. There are 16 residues in the CDR3. The full variable domain, completed using reference TRBV5-1 and TRBJ1-3, is KAGVTQTPRYLIKTRGQQVTLSCSPISGHRSVSWYQQTPGQGLQFLFEYFSETQRNKGNFPGRFSGRQFSNSRSEMNVSTLELGDSALYLCASSFTPDSSGNTIYFGEGSWLTVV.

This chain uses TRBV19 with TRBJ1-3; no reliable D call. The length of the CDR3 is 14 residues. Trimming cost V 8 bases and J 0 bases, with 11 bases left between them. Per the germline V gene, CDR1 is LNHDA and CDR2 is SQIVND (reference sequence). The CDR3 here is CASQAKRSGNTIYF. The CDR3 DNA sequence: TGTGCCAGTCAAGCTAAGCGCTCTGGAAACACCATATATTTT.

This chain links TRBV5-1 with TRBJ1-4; D is perhaps TRBD1 (5 bases). Germline CDR1 SGHRS, CDR2 YFSETQ. This CDR3 region has 14 residues. V was cut by 7 bases and J by 2 bases, with 12 bases left in between. The CDR3 sequence is CASGAGPTNEKLFF. CDR3 in DNA: TGCGCCAGCGGAGCGGGGCCTACTAATGAAAAACTGTTTTTT. Full variable domain (remainder filled in from reference TRBV5-1 and TRBJ1-4): KAGVTQTPRYLIKTRGQQVTLSCSPISGHRSVSWYQQTPGQGLQFLFEYFSETQRNKGNFPGRFSGRQFSNSRSEMNVSTLELGDSALYLCASGAGPTNEKLFFGSGTQLSVL.

The V call is TRBV7-3, the J call TRBJ2-2; D call uncertain. This CDR3 has 13 residues. Germline-derived CDR1 and CDR2 are SGHTA and FQGTGA. Trimming left V 4 bases short and J 4 bases short, with 7 bases between. The CDR3 is CASSSHSTGELFF. The CDR3 DNA follows: TGTGCCAGCAGCTCCCACAGCACCGGGGAGCTGTTTTTT.

The rearrangement joins TRBV6-1 to TRBJ2-3; D unresolved. The germline V gene encodes CDR1 MNHNS and CDR2 SASEGT. The CDR3 runs 14 residues. V lost 2 bases, J lost 3 bases, and 9 bases lay in between. DNA of the CDR3: TGTGCCAGCAGTGAACTATACAGTACAGATACGCAGTATTTT. It translates to CASSELYSTDTQYF.

The J gene is TRBJ2-2, the V gene TRBV7-3; D is ambiguous. The germline V and J ends were trimmed by 3 bases and 1 base, with 6 bases remaining between them. This CDR3 contains 14 residues. Germline values: CDR1 SGHTA, CDR2 FQGTGA. For the CDR3, the DNA is TGTGCCAGCAGCTTCCTAGTGAACACCGGGGAGCTGTTTTTT. Amino acid sequence: CASSFLVNTGELFF. The entire variable domain, with the rest obtained from reference TRBV7-3 and TRBJ2-2, is as follows: GAGVSQTPSNKVTEKGKYVELRCDPISGHTALYWYRQSLGQGPEFLIYFQGTGAADDSGLPNDRFFAVRPEGSVSTLKIQRTERGDSAVYLCASSFLVNTGELFFGEGSRLTVL.

For the CDR3, the DNA is TGTGCCAGCAGCCACCCCCGGGACAGGGGGAATGAGCAGTTCTTC. This translates into CASSHPRDRGNEQFF. The chain recombines TRBV5-6 with TRBJ2-1; 11 bases map to TRBD1. The CDR3 spans 15 residues. With V trimmed by 4 bases and J by 7 bases, 7 bases remained unmatched. CDR1 is SGHDT and CDR2 is YYEEEE in the germline V gene.

This sequence joins TRBV19 and TRBJ1-1; 7 positions match TRBD1. Unmatched junction bases numbered 16, after V lost 7 bases and J lost 5 bases. This CDR3 is 16 amino acids long. The V gene's germline CDR1 is LNHDA and CDR2 SQIVND (reference sequence). As DNA, the CDR3 is TGTGCCAGTAAACAGACAGGGACAGCTTTGGGAACTGAAGCTTTCTTT. This translates into CASKQTGTALGTEAFF.